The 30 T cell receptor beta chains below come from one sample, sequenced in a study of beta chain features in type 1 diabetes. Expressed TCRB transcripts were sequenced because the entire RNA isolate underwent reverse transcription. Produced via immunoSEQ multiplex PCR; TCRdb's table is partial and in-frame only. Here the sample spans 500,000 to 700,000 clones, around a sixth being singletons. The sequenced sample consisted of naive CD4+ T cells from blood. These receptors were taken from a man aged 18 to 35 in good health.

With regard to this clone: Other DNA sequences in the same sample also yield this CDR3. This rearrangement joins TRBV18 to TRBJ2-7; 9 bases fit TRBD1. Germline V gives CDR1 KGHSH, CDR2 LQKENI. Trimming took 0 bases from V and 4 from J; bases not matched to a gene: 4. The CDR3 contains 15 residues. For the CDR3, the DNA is TGTGCCAGCTCACCACCTGGGACAGGGCCATACGAGCAGTACTTC. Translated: CASSPPGTGPYEQYF.

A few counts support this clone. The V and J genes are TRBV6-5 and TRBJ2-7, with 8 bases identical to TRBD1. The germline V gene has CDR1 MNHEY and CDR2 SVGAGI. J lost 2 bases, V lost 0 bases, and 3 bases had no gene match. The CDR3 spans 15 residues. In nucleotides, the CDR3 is TGTGCCAGCAGTTACTCGACAGGGGTTGCCTACGAGCAGTACTTC. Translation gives CASSYSTGVAYEQYF.

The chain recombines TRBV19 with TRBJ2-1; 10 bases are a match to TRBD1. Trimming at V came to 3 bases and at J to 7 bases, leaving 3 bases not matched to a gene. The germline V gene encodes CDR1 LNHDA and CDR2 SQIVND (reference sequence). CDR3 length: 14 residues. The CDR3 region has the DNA TGTGCCAGTAGTATCCGGACAGGGGGGAATGAGCAGTTCTTC. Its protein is CASSIRTGGNEQFF.

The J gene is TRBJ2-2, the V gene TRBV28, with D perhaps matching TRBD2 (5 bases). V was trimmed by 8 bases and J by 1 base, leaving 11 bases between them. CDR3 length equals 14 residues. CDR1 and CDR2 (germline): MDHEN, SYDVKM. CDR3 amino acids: CASRGQRNTGELFF. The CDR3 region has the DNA TGTGCCAGCCGAGGGCAGAGGAACACCGGGGAGCTGTTTTTT.

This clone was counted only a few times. CDR3 DNA sequence: TGTGCCAGCAGCCACGGGACAGGGACGGCCTACGAGCAGTACTTC. It encodes CASSHGTGTAYEQYF. This rearrangement joins TRBV7-2 to TRBJ2-7; 9 positions agree with TRBD1. CDR1 and CDR2 (germline): SGHTA, FQGNSA. This CDR3 has 15 amino acids. V gave up 5 bases and J gave up 2 bases; unmatched junction bases: 7.

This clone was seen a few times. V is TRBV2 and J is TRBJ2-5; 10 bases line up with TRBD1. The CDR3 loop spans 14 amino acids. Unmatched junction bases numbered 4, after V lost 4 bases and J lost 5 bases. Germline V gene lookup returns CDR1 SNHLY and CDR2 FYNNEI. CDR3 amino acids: CASSVGQGMETQYF. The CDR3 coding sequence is TGTGCCAGCAGTGTGGGACAGGGGATGGAGACCCAGTACTTC.

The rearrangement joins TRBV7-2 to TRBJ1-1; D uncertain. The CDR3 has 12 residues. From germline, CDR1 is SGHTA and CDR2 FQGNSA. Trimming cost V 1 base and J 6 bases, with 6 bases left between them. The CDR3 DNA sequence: TGTGCCAGCAGCTTAGGTCTGTCTGAAGCTTTCTTT. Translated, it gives CASSLGLSEAFF.

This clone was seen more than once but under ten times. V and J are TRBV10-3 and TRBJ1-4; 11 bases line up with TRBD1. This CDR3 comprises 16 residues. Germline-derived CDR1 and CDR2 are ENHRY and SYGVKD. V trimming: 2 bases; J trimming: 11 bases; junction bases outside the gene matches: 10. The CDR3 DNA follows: TGTGCCATCAGTGAGGAACCCCCGGGACAGGGGGGGAAACTGTTTTTT. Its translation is CAISEEPPGQGGKLFF.

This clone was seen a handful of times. The CDR3 coding sequence is TGTGCCAGCTCACCACAACCGGGACAGAGGATCTATGGCTACACCTTC. Protein: CASSPQPGQRIYGYTF. The chain combines TRBV18 with TRBJ1-2; 7 bases are a match to TRBD1. Per germline, CDR1 KGHSH and CDR2 LQKENI. The CDR3 is 16 residues long. With 1 base clipped from V and 4 bases from J, the junction kept 9 bases outside the gene matches. Supplemented by reference TRBV18 and TRBJ1-2, the full variable domain reads NAGVMQNPRHLVRRRGQEARLRCSPMKGHSHVYWYRQLPEEGLKFMVYLQKENIIDESGMPKERFSAEFPKEGPSILRIQQVVRGDSAAYFCASSPQPGQRIYGYTFGSGTRLTVV.

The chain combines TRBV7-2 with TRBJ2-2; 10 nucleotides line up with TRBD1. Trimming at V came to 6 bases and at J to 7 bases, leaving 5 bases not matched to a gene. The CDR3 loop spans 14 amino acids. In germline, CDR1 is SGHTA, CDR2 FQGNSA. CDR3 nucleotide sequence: TGTGCCAGCAGACGAGGACAGGGGGTCGGGGAGCTGTTTTTT. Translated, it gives CASRRGQGVGELFF.

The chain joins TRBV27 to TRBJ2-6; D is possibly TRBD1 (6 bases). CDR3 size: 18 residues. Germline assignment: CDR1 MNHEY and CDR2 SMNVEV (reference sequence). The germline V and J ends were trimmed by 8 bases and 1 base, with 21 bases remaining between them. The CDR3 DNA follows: TGTGCCAGCTCACCCGAACGGGACATCTGGTCTGGGGCCAACGTCCTGACTTTC. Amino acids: CASSPERDIWSGANVLTF. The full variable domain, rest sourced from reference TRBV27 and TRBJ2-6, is EAQVTQNPRYLITVTGKKLTVTCSQNMNHEYMSWYRQDPGLGLRQIYYSMNVEVTDKGDVPEGYKVSRKEKRNFPLILESPSPNQTSLYFCASSPERDIWSGANVLTFGAGSRLTVL.

Here the CDR3 DNA reads TGTGCCAGCAGTGCCTTGAACACTGAAGCTTTCTTT. Amino acid sequence: CASSALNTEAFF. The rearrangement joins TRBV2 to TRBJ1-1, with unresolved D. Trimming took 4 bases from V and 0 from J, leaving 3 bases between them. The CDR3 is 12 residues long. Germline CDR1 reads SNHLY; CDR2 reads FYNNEI.

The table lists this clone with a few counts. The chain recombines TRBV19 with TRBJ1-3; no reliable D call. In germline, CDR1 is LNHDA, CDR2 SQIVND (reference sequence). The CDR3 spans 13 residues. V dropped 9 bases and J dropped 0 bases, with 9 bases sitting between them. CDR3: CARQLYSGNTIYF. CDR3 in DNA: TGTGCCAGACAGCTCTACTCTGGAAACACCATATATTTT.

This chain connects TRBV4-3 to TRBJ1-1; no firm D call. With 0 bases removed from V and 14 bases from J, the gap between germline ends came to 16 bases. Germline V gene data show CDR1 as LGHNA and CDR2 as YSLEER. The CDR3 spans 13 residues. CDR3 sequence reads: CASSQDKGYRIFF. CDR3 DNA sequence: TGCGCCAGCAGCCAAGATAAAGGTTACAGAATATTCTTT.

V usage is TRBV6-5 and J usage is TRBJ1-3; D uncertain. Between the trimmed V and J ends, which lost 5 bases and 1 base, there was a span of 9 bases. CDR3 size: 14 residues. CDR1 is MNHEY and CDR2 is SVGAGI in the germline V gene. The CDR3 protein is CASSDTKSGNTIYF. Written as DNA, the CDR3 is TGTGCCAGCAGTGACACAAAGTCTGGAAACACCATATATTTT.

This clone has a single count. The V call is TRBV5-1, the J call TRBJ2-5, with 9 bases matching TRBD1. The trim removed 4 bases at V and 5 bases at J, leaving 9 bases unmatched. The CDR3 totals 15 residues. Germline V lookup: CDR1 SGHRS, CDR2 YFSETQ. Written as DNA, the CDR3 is TGCGCCAGCAGCATCCCGGGACAGGGCCGGGAGACCCAGTACTTC. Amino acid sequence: CASSIPGQGRETQYF.

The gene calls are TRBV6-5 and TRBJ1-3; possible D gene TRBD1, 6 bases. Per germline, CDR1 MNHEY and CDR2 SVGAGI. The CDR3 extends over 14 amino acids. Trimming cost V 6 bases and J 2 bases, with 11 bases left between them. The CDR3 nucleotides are TGTGCCAGCAGACAGGGACTAGCTGGAAACACCATATATTTT. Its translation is CASRQGLAGNTIYF.

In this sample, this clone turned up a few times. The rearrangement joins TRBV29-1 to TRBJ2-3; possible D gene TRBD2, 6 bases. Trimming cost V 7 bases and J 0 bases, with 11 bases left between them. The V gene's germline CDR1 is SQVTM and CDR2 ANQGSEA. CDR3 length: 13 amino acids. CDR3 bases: TGCAGCGGAGCGGGTCAGAGCACAGATACGCAGTATTTT. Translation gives CSGAGQSTDTQYF.

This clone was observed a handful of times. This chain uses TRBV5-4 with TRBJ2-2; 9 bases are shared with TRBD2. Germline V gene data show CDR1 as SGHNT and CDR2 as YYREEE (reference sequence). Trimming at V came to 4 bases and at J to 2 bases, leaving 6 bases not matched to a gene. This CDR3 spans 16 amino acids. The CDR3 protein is CASSPSSGANTGELFF. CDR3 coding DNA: TGTGCCAGCAGCCCATCTAGCGGGGCTAACACCGGGGAGCTGTTTTTT.

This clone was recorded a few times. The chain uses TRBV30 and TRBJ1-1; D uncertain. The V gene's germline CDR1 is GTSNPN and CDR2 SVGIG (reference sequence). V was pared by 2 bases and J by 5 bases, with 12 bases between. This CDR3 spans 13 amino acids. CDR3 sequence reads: CAWSRLMLTEAFF. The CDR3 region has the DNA TGTGCCTGGAGTAGGCTAATGCTTACTGAAGCTTTCTTT.

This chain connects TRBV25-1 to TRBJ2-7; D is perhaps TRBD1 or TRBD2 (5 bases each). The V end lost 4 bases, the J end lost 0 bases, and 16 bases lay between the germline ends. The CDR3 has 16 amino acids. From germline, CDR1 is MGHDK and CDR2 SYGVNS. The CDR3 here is CASSAGRRSTSYEQYF. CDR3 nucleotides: TGTGCCAGCAGTGCGGGACGTCGGTCTACCTCCTACGAGCAGTACTTC.

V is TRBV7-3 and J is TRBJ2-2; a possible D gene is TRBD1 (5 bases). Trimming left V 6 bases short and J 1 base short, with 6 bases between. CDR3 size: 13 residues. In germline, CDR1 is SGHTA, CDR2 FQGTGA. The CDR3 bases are TGTGCCAGCAGTACAGGGAACACCGGGGAGCTGTTTTTT. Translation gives CASSTGNTGELFF.

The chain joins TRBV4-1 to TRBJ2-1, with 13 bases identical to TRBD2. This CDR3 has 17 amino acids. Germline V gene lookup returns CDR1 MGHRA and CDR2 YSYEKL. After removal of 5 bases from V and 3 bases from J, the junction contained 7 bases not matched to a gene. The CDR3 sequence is CASSIGTSGINYNEQFF. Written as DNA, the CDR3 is TGCGCCAGCAGCATCGGGACTAGCGGGATCAACTACAATGAGCAGTTCTTC.

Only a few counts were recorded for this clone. CDR3 nucleotides: TGTGCCAGCAGCCAGGGGGGACTAGCCGCGAACGAGCAGTACTTC. Translating it yields CASSQGGLAANEQYF. The V and J genes are TRBV4-2 and TRBJ2-7; the match to TRBD2 covers 9 bases. J lost 5 bases, V lost 3 bases, and 8 bases had no gene match. Germline V CDR1 and CDR2: LGHNA, YNFKEQ. The CDR3 is made up of 15 amino acids.

CDR3 nucleotide sequence: TGTGCCAGCAGCCAAGAAAAACTAGTCAATGAGCAGTTCTTC. Translation: CASSQEKLVNEQFF. This chain joins TRBV4-2 and TRBJ2-1, with a tentative D call TRBD2 (5 bases). The length of the CDR3 is 14 residues. Per germline, CDR1 LGHNA and CDR2 YNFKEQ. V shed 0 bases and J shed 6 bases, with 9 bases lying between them.

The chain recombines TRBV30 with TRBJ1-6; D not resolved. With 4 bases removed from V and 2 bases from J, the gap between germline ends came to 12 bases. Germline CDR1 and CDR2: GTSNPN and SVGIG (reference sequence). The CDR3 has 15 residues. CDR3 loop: CAWTLPAPYNSPLHF. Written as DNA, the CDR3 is TGTGCCTGGACGTTACCGGCACCCTATAATTCACCCCTCCACTTT.

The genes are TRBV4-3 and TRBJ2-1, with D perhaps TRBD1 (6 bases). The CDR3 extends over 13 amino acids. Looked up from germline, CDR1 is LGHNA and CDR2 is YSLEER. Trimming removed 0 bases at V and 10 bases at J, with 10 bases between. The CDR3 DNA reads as TGCGCCAGCAGCCAAGAGGGAAGGGGGGAGCAGTTCTTC. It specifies CASSQEGRGEQFF.

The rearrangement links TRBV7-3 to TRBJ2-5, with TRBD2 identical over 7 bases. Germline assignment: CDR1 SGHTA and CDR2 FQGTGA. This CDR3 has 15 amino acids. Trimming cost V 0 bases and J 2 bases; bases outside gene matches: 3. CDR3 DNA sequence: TGTGCCAGCAGCTTAACCCCTAGCGGACAAGAGACCCAGTACTTC. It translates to CASSLTPSGQETQYF.

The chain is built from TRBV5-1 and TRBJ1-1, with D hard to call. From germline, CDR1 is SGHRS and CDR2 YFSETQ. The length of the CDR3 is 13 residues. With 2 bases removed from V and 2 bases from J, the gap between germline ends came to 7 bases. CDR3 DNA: TGCGCCAGCAGCTTTAGGTACAACACTGAAGCTTTCTTT. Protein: CASSFRYNTEAFF.

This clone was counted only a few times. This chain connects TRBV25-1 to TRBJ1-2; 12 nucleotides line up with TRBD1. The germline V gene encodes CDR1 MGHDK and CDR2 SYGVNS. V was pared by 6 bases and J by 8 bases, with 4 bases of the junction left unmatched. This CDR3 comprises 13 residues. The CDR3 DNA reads TGTGCCAGCAGGGGACAGGGGGCGGGAGGCTACACCTTC. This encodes CASRGQGAGGYTF.